This T cell receptor beta chain came from a study of shared clonotypes between healthy human individuals. Study results and caveats: Among donors, the sharing of clonotypes was expected to be influenced by sequencing depth.

TCRdb's table, derived via immunoSEQ multiplex PCR, lists solely in-frame clones and lacks some. Here the sample spans around 500,000 clones, roughly 80% being singletons. In regard to this clone: Its antigen is undetermined.

Sequenced input: PBMCs. The sequence was collected from a woman aged 40 to 50 in good health. Some clones in this sample may be carry-over from other donors' samples.

The CDR3 bases are TGTGCCAGCAGTCGACCATACGAGCAGTACTTC. Protein sequence: CASSRPYEQYF. This rearrangement joins TRBV28 to TRBJ2-7; unclear D gene. CDR1 and CDR2 from the germline V gene are MDHEN and SYDVKM. This CDR3 contains 11 residues. V shed 5 bases and J shed 4 bases, with 6 bases lying between them.